The 30 T cell receptor beta chains in this list originate from one sample, sequenced in a study of T cells after yellow fever vaccination (dated by TCRdb to about 2019). Library generation was performed with 5' RACE. These reads were obtained on an Illumina HiSeq 2500. The public reads were run again by TCRdb, first through fastp at Q25 and then through MiXCR, and only productive beta chains were kept. Merged by CDR3 protein, the rows form single entries marked with the most common genes and DNA. In this sample the table shows a few hundred thousand distinct CDR3 sequences, less than 20% of which occur a single time. The ten top clones hold 15% to 20% of the sample. In light of the paper, this sample's treatment or condition label describes: live attenuated yellow fever vaccine strain. The sample in question was PBMCs, obtained around 5 days after the first yellow fever vaccination. Receptors originate from a man aged 18 to 29 who received the YFV17D yellow fever vaccine.

Here the CDR3 reads CASSVRDGSYEQYF. CDR3 coding DNA: TGTGCCAGCAGTGTACGGGACGGGTCCTACGAGCAGTACTTC. The chain has TRBV12-3 or TRBV12-4 and TRBJ2-7, with D possibly being TRBD1 or TRBD2 (5 bases each). V lost 5 bases and J 1 base, leaving 12 bases between the germline ends. This CDR3 is 14 amino acids long.

J is TRBJ2-4 and V is TRBV12-3 or TRBV12-4; D perhaps matches TRBD1 (6 bases). V lost 2 bases and J lost 12, with 11 bases in between. The CDR3 spans 12 residues. Here the CDR3 DNA reads TGTGCCAGCAGTTTAAACTTGGGGGCTCAGTACTTC. Its translation: CASSLNLGAQYF.

Only one count was recorded for this clonotype. This chain connects TRBV7-9 to TRBJ2-2, with 7 bases lining up with TRBD2. The CDR3 is made up of 15 amino acids. The V segment lost 5 bases and the J segment 6 bases; nucleotides outside the gene matches: 9. CDR1 is SEHNR and CDR2 is FQNEAQ in the germline V gene (reference sequence). CDR3 bases: TGTGCCAGCAGCCCGGGTAGGAGCGGGGCCGGGGAGCTGTTTTTT. This gives the protein CASSPGRSGAGELFF.

The chain links TRBV7-2 to TRBJ2-1; TRBD2 matches 13 bases. The CDR3 totals 16 residues. After removal of 3 bases from V and 4 bases from J, the junction contained 3 bases not matched to a gene. Per the germline V gene, CDR1 is SGHTA and CDR2 is FQGNSA. CDR3 loop: CASSFTSGGGYNEQFF. DNA of the CDR3: TGTGCCAGCAGCTTTACTAGCGGGGGGGGGTACAATGAGCAGTTCTTC.

This clonotype occurred a few times. The chain couples TRBV20-1 to TRBJ2-3, with TRBD2 matching over 13 bases. V shed 6 bases, J shed 7 bases, and the junction held 7 bases outside the gene matches. Germline lookup yields CDR1 DFQATT and CDR2 SNEGSKA (reference sequence). There are 14 residues in the CDR3. The CDR3 DNA reads as TGCAGTGCCCTACTAGCGGGGGGGGCAAATACGCAGTATTTT. It specifies CSALLAGGANTQYF.

V usage is TRBV5-1 and J usage is TRBJ2-7, with 10 bases lining up with TRBD1. Trimming cost V 3 bases and J 6 bases; bases outside gene matches: 15. CDR1 and CDR2 from the germline V gene are SGHRS and YFSETQ. The CDR3 is made up of 17 amino acids. CDR3 coding DNA: TGCGCCAGCAGCTCGACCTACCCCGGGACAGGGGAGCGCGAGCAGTACTTC. Its protein is CASSSTYPGTGEREQYF.

In this sample, this clonotype turned up a few times. The chain uses TRBV7-9 and TRBJ2-2, with 7 bases matching TRBD2. The germline V gene encodes CDR1 SEHNR and CDR2 FQNEAQ (reference sequence). There are 16 residues in the CDR3. The V segment lost 5 bases and the J segment 1 base; nucleotides outside the gene matches: 7. For the CDR3, the DNA is TGTGCCAGCAGCCCCCGGGACTATATGAACACCGGGGAGCTGTTTTTT. It translates to CASSPRDYMNTGELFF.

The V and J genes are TRBV6-5 and TRBJ2-3; D not certain. CDR3 length: 14 residues. With 4 bases removed from V and 4 bases from J, the gap between germline ends came to 12 bases. Germline-derived CDR1 and CDR2 are MNHEY and SVGAGI. CDR3 sequence (DNA): TGTGCCAGCAGTTTACCGGGTGTCCCAGATACGCAGTATTTT. Residues: CASSLPGVPDTQYF.

The V call is TRBV7-9, the J call TRBJ1-2, with 9 bases identical to TRBD1. CDR1 is SEHNR and CDR2 is FQNEAQ in the germline V gene (reference sequence). CDR3 size: 17 residues. The ends lost 5 bases at V and 2 bases at J; junction bases unmatched: 12. CDR3 amino acids: CASSRDRGKSENYGYTF. CDR3 nucleotide sequence: TGTGCCAGCAGCCGCGACAGGGGGAAGAGTGAGAACTATGGCTACACCTTC.

Only a few counts were recorded for this clonotype. The chain couples TRBV6-6 to TRBJ2-7, with D possibly being TRBD2 (5 bases). The CDR3 is 13 residues long. V gave up 2 bases and J gave up 5 bases, with 10 bases separating them. Germline V CDR1 and CDR2: MNHNY, SVGAGI (reference sequence). For the CDR3, the DNA is TGTGCCAGCAGTTACGCGCCGGAGGACGAGCAGTACTTC. Translation gives CASSYAPEDEQYF.

V gene TRBV4-3 combines with J gene TRBJ2-1; weak D call: TRBD2 (6 bases). This CDR3 has 19 residues. The V gene lost 4 bases and the J gene lost 8 bases, with 30 bases spanning the gap. The germline V gene encodes CDR1 LGHNA and CDR2 YSLEER. The CDR3 region is CASSRSLYRTSDGGDEQFF. The CDR3 DNA sequence: TGCGCCAGCAGCCGGTCACTCTATCGTACCTCCGACGGAGGGGATGAGCAGTTCTTC.

The rearrangement uses TRBV5-1 and TRBJ1-3; D is unresolved. V was clipped by 4 bases and J by 0 bases, with 11 bases between them. Germline CDR1 SGHRS, CDR2 YFSETQ. The CDR3 extends over 15 amino acids. The DNA for the CDR3 is TGCGCCAGCAGCCCCGTAGGAAGCTCTGGAAACACCATATATTTT. The encoded protein is CASSPVGSSGNTIYF.

This rearrangement joins TRBV21-1 to TRBJ2-1; the table's D call, TRBD1, has no DNA check behind it. TRBV21-1 is flagged as a pseudogene. The CDR3 is 17 residues long. The CDR3, as DNA: TGTGCCAGCAGCAATATGGGGTGCCCAGGGGGTTCGGATGAGCAGTTCTTC. Translation: CASSNMGCPGGSDEQFF.

The rearrangement uses TRBV11-1 and TRBJ2-6; maybe TRBD2 (6 bases). The length of the CDR3 is 18 residues. Germline V gene data show CDR1 as SGHAT and CDR2 as FQDESV (reference sequence). V was shortened by 5 bases and J by 1 base, with 18 bases between the two germline ends. The CDR3 DNA reads TGTGCCAGCAGCCCCCCGACCGGGGGTCTTTCTGGGGCCAACGTCCTGACTTTC. Amino acid sequence: CASSPPTGGLSGANVLTF. Full variable domain (outside the CDR3, taken from reference TRBV11-1 and TRBJ2-6): EAEVAQSPRYKITEKSQAVAFWCDPISGHATLYWYRQILGQGPELLVQFQDESVVDDSQLPKDRFSAERLKGVDSTLKIQPAELGDSAMYLCASSPPTGGLSGANVLTFGAGSRLTVL.

The table lists this clonotype with a count of one. The chain couples TRBV20-1 to TRBJ2-7; a weak D match, TRBD1 (6 bases). Between the trimmed V and J ends, which lost 0 bases and 4 bases, there was a span of 16 bases. The CDR3 length is 15 residues. CDR1 and CDR2 from the germline V gene are DFQATT and SNEGSKA (reference sequence). The CDR3, as DNA: TGCAGTGCTAGAGATGCAGGGGACGCCTTTTACGAGCAGTACTTC. Its translation is CSARDAGDAFYEQYF.

This sequence joins TRBV9 and TRBJ2-7; D might be TRBD1 or TRBD2, each matching 5 bases. This CDR3 is 18 amino acids long. Germline V gene sequence: CDR1 SGDLS, CDR2 YYNGEE. The V and J ends lost 5 bases and 0 bases respectively, with 24 bases between them. CDR3 residues: CASSPPIGRGPNSYEQYF. The CDR3 DNA reads TGTGCCAGCAGTCCCCCCATCGGCCGGGGACCTAACTCCTACGAGCAGTACTTC.

This clonotype has a handful of counts. The chain is built from TRBV18 and TRBJ2-3; D is uncertain. The germline gives CDR1 KGHSH, CDR2 LQKENI. V dropped 2 bases and J dropped 6 bases, with 9 bases sitting between them. The CDR3 has 13 residues. Here the CDR3 DNA reads TGTGCCAGCTCACCAAATCCCGTCGATACGCAGTATTTT. Translation gives CASSPNPVDTQYF.

This clonotype occurred a few times. The chain uses TRBV29-1 and TRBJ2-5; D possibly matches TRBD1 or TRBD2 (5 bases each). Germline CDR1 SQVTM, CDR2 ANQGSEA. The CDR3 sequence is 13 residues long. V lost 4 bases and J 4 bases, leaving 13 bases between the germline ends. CDR3 coding DNA: TGCAGCGTTGTCATCTCTGGGGGAGAGACCCAGTACTTC. It yields the protein CSVVISGGETQYF.

This sequence joins TRBV20-1 and TRBJ2-5; TRBD1 is a possible D gene (5 bases). V lost 5 bases and J 5 bases, leaving 15 bases between the germline ends. CDR1 DFQATT and CDR2 SNEGSKA come from the germline V gene (reference sequence). This CDR3 has 13 residues. The CDR3 DNA sequence: TGCAGTGCTCATGGACATCTCCGGGAGACCCAGTACTTC. Protein: CSAHGHLRETQYF.

The rearrangement joins TRBV10-3 to TRBJ1-5; tentatively, D is TRBD1 (6 bases). Per the germline V gene, CDR1 is ENHRY and CDR2 is SYGVKD. The CDR3 covers 14 residues. V dropped 6 bases and J dropped 3 bases, with 12 bases sitting between them. CDR3 protein: CAISGEGDNQPQHF. The DNA of the CDR3 is TGTGCCATCAGCGGAGAGGGGGACAATCAGCCCCAGCATTTT.

This clonotype was counted at least ten times. The rearrangement joins TRBV5-1 to TRBJ2-5, with D perhaps TRBD1 (6 bases). The V end was cut by 0 bases, the J end by 1 base, with 13 bases between. The CDR3 sequence is 16 residues long. The germline V gene has CDR1 SGHRS and CDR2 YFSETQ. In DNA, the CDR3 is TGCGCCAGCAGCTTGGAAAAACAGGGTAGCCAAGAGACCCAGTACTTC. Encoded protein: CASSLEKQGSQETQYF.

This clonotype was seen only a few times. This rearrangement joins TRBV6-5 to TRBJ1-2, with D possibly being TRBD1 (6 bases). This CDR3 comprises 12 residues. The V gene's germline CDR1 is MNHEY and CDR2 SVGAGI. V gave up 5 bases and J gave up 8 bases, with 12 bases separating them. The CDR3 region has the DNA TGTGCCAGCAGTAACCAGGGGTCCGGCTACACCTTC. Translation: CASSNQGSGYTF.

The V and J genes are TRBV10-1 and TRBJ2-1, with D possibly being TRBD1 or TRBD2 (5 bases each). Germline V gene lookup returns CDR1 WNHNN and CDR2 SYGVQD (reference sequence). Trimming shortened V by 5 bases and J by 7 bases, and 12 bases separated the two germline ends. The CDR3 runs 13 residues. CDR3 nucleotides: TGCGCCAGCAGTTCCGGGGCCCCGAATGAGCAGTTCTTC. Encoded protein: CASSSGAPNEQFF.

In its sample, this clonotype was seen a few times. The V and J genes are TRBV6-2 or TRBV6-3 and TRBJ1-2; the D is unclear. The V gene lost 2 bases and the J gene lost 8 bases, with 6 bases spanning the gap. Looked up from germline, CDR1 is MNHEY and CDR2 is SVGEGT. There are 11 residues in the CDR3. The chain's CDR3 is CASSYVRGYTF. The CDR3 bases are TGTGCCAGCAGTTACGTTCGGGGCTACACCTTC.

The V and J genes are TRBV11-1 and TRBJ1-1, with a tentative D call TRBD1 (6 bases). Trimming removed 1 base from V and 1 base from J, with 19 bases in between. Germline CDR1 SGHAT, CDR2 FQDESV (reference sequence). CDR3 length: 18 residues. The CDR3 region has the DNA TGTGCCAGCAGCTTAGATAGGGTACAGGGCGACGGGAACACTGAAGCTTTCTTT. Its translation: CASSLDRVQGDGNTEAFF.

The CDR3 spells CASSRDKLSTGELFF. CDR3 DNA sequence: TGCGCCAGCAGCCGGGACAAACTATCCACCGGGGAGCTGTTTTTT. This chain links TRBV5-1 with TRBJ2-2; D is possibly TRBD1 (6 bases). The length of the CDR3 is 15 residues. In germline, CDR1 is SGHRS, CDR2 YFSETQ. Trimming removed 4 bases at V and 4 bases at J, with 14 bases between.

The chain carries TRBV18 and TRBJ1-3; D not resolved. Trimming pared 3 bases from V and 0 bases from J, leaving 12 bases between. The CDR3 totals 16 residues. From germline, CDR1 is KGHSH and CDR2 LQKENI. The CDR3 DNA reads TGTGCCAGCTCACCGTCCCAGTGGCTCTCTGGAAACACCATATATTTT. Amino acids: CASSPSQWLSGNTIYF.

V and J are TRBV7-3 and TRBJ2-5; D remains unclear. CDR1 and CDR2 from the germline V gene are SGHTA and FQGTGA. The CDR3 runs 12 residues. Trimming took off 5 bases at V and 5 bases at J, with 9 bases between the two ends. The DNA of the CDR3 is TGTGCCAGCAGCGCTAACGGGGAGACCCAGTACTTC. Translated: CASSANGETQYF.

The chain employs TRBV9 and TRBJ2-5; 11 bases agree with TRBD2. Germline V CDR1 and CDR2: SGDLS, YYNGEE. The CDR3 length is 15 residues. V trimming: 3 bases; J trimming: 3 bases; junction bases outside the gene matches: 4. The chain's CDR3 is CASSALAGGKETQYF. CDR3 nucleotide sequence: TGTGCCAGCAGCGCGTTAGCGGGGGGGAAAGAGACCCAGTACTTC.

The chain joins TRBV9 to TRBJ2-1; D unclear. Trimming shortened V by 5 bases and J by 0 bases, and 9 bases separated the two germline ends. The CDR3 runs 14 residues. Per germline, CDR1 SGDLS and CDR2 YYNGEE. The CDR3 region has the DNA TGTGCCAGCAGTAAGATGAGCTCCTACAATGAGCAGTTCTTC. This codes for CASSKMSSYNEQFF.